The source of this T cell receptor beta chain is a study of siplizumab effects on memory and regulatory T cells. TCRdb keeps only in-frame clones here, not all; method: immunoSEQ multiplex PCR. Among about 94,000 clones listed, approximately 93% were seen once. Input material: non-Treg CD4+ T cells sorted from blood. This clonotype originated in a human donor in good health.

DNA for the CDR3: TGTGCCAGCAGGGAATCCCTCTATGGCTACACCTTC. Amino acid sequence: CASRESLYGYTF. The chain employs TRBV2 and TRBJ1-2; D uncertain. The CDR3 consists of 12 residues. CDR1 is SNHLY, CDR2 FYNNEI, per germline. Trimming pared 6 bases from V and 4 bases from J, leaving 9 bases between.